The 10 T cell receptor beta chains below come from one sample, sequenced in a study of T-cell memory formation after mild COVID-19. TCRdb used MiXCR to reprocess the 5' RACE reads, holding one entry per CDR3 protein. The sample holds just under 350,000 distinct CDR3 sequences, approximately 13% seen once. Input material: PBMCs or a T cell subset sorted from them (not recorded which). These receptors all stem from a man aged 18 to 30 who had mild COVID-19 (a few samples of this study predate the infection). Cell type and time point are not known.

The chain couples TRBV6-2 or TRBV6-3 to TRBJ2-4, with 10 bases fitting TRBD2. The CDR3 length is 17 residues. The germline CDR1 and CDR2 sequences are MNHEY and SVGEGT. Germline trimming cut 10 bases from V and 1 base from J; bases unmatched to any gene: 13. The CDR3 nucleotides are TGTGCCACACAAGCCCAGCGGGGGGGCTGGGCCAAAAACATTCAGTACTTC. Translation: CATQAQRGGWAKNIQYF.

The chain uses TRBV27 and TRBJ1-6; D may be TRBD1 (6 bases). Trimming left V 6 bases short and J 7 bases short, with 10 bases between. There are 13 residues in the CDR3. The germline V gene encodes CDR1 MNHEY and CDR2 SMNVEV (reference sequence). CDR3 region: CASSTGWNSPLHF. In DNA, the CDR3 is TGTGCCAGCAGCACAGGGTGGAATTCACCCCTCCACTTT.

The rearrangement uses TRBV28 and TRBJ1-5; D not resolved. The CDR3 consists of 12 residues. The V end was cut by 7 bases, the J end by 4 bases, with 8 bases between. In germline, CDR1 is MDHEN, CDR2 SYDVKM. The CDR3 DNA follows: TGTGCCAGCACCACGGTAAATCAGCCCCAGCATTTT. Its protein product is CASTTVNQPQHF.

The chain employs TRBV5-8 and TRBJ2-5, with D perhaps being TRBD1 or TRBD2 (5 bases each). CDR1 is SGHTS, CDR2 YDEGEE, per germline. CDR3 length: 15 amino acids. V was pared by 1 base and J by 5 bases, with 15 bases between. The CDR3 bases are TGTGCCAGCAGCTTGAGAGGGGCGGTATCCGAGACCCAGTACTTC. This translates into CASSLRGAVSETQYF.

This clonotype was seen more than once but under ten times. V is TRBV3-1 and J is TRBJ2-5; TRBD2 matches at 9 bases. Germline V gene lookup returns CDR1 LGHDT and CDR2 YNNKEL (reference sequence). After removal of 4 bases from V and 6 bases from J, the junction contained 9 bases not matched to a gene. The CDR3 length is 15 residues. Here the CDR3 DNA reads TGTGCCAGCAGCCCCGTGAATAGCGGGGGTAAGACCCAGTACTTC. Translated, it gives CASSPVNSGGKTQYF.

The chain links TRBV10-3 to TRBJ2-3; 7 positions match TRBD2. Looked up from germline, CDR1 is ENHRY and CDR2 is SYGVKD. This CDR3 comprises 15 residues. Losses at the gene ends were 3 bases for V and 0 bases for J; bases not matched to a gene: 3. The CDR3 is CAISDLAESTDTQYF. CDR3 in DNA: TGTGCCATCAGTGATCTAGCGGAGAGCACAGATACGCAGTATTTT.

This clonotype came up a few times. This chain joins TRBV4-2 and TRBJ2-7; 7 bases agree with TRBD1. J lost 3 bases, V lost 4 bases, and 6 bases had no gene match. The germline CDR1 and CDR2 sequences are LGHNA and YNFKEQ. This CDR3 is built from 14 residues. Here the CDR3 reads CASSLEGQLYEQYF. The CDR3 nucleotides read TGTGCCAGCAGCCTTGAGGGACAGCTCTACGAGCAGTACTTC.

This clonotype was picked up a small number of times. The chain employs TRBV29-1 and TRBJ1-1; TRBD1 might be the D (5 bases). The germline V gene encodes CDR1 SQVTM and CDR2 ANQGSEA. CDR3 length: 13 amino acids. Trimming removed 7 bases at V and 0 bases at J, with 12 bases between. The DNA of the CDR3 is TGCAGCGCCGCGGGGGGTTTGAACACTGAAGCTTTCTTT. Amino acids: CSAAGGLNTEAFF.

V gene TRBV5-1 combines with J gene TRBJ2-2, with no clear D. The V and J ends lost 0 bases and 0 bases respectively, with 9 bases between them. This CDR3 is 16 amino acids long. CDR1 and CDR2 (germline): SGHRS, YFSETQ. The CDR3 region is CASSLGPRTNTGELFF. The CDR3 DNA is TGCGCCAGCAGCTTGGGGCCCAGGACGAACACCGGGGAGCTGTTTTTT.

This clonotype has more than one count but fewer than ten. The chain has TRBV2 and TRBJ2-1; possibly TRBD1 for D (5 bases). Germline V gene lookup returns CDR1 SNHLY and CDR2 FYNNEI. CDR3 length: 11 residues. The germline V and J ends were trimmed by 7 bases and 12 bases, with 13 bases remaining between them. The chain's CDR3 is CASTTDSPQFF. CDR3 nucleotides: TGTGCCAGCACCACCGACAGTCCGCAGTTCTTC. Filled out from reference TRBV2 and TRBJ2-1, the complete variable domain reads EPEVTQTPSHQVTQMGQEVILRCVPISNHLYFYWYRQILGQKVEFLVSFYNNEISEKSEIFDDQFSVERPDGSNFTLKIRSTKLEDSAMYFCASTTDSPQFFGPGTRLTVL.